This T cell receptor beta chain was documented in a study of neurological immune-mediated disorders. Findings and limits, study-wide: The absence of any CDR3 amino acid sequence shared by expanded clones across subjects suggests that repertoires were private in all groups. Levels of TCR clonal expansion peaked in HTLV-1-associated myelopathy and reached their lowest in multiple sclerosis, under those of healthy controls.

V was clipped by 4 bases and J by 8 bases, with 14 bases between them. The CDR3 totals 13 residues. CDR1 is SGHTA and CDR2 is FQGNSA in the germline V gene. Sorted libraries came from roughly 1 million CD4+ or CD8+ T cells. The authors made cDNA by 5'RACE with 10-nucleotide random UMIs. TCRdb called the 5' RACE reads again in MiXCR, with one record for every CDR3 protein. The sample carries about 30,000 distinct CDR3 sequences, 5.5% to 7% recorded once. This clonotype has a count of ten or more. The target antigen is unknown. Sequenced input: CD4+ T cells from blood. This chain uses TRBV7-2 with TRBJ1-2, with D possibly being TRBD1 (6 bases). This receptor was taken from a woman in her 50s in good health. CDR3 amino acids: CASSYGGARGYTF. In DNA form, the CDR3 reads TGTGCCAGCAGCTACGGGGGGGCCAGGGGCTACACCTTC.